The clone carrying this TCR beta chain has at least ten counts. Its antigen is unknown. The sample is drawn from a study of regulatory T cells in long-lasting Graves disease. Study results and caveats: Small numbers of samples may have cut accuracy.

This sample's time point: newly diagnosed GD, antithyroid drugs for less than 3 months. The TCR library was made from RNA that had been extracted from PBMCs in TRIzol. For TCR beta, libraries came from iRepertoire HTBI primers and Arm-PCR of CDR3 regions. In the original analysis: The samples included roughly 61 TRBV and some 15 TRBJ segments. A single record per CDR3 protein comes from TCRdb applying MiXCR to the multiplex PCR reads. What appears here as the V and J calls and clone size reflects TCRdb's work, not the paper's. The sample carries hundreds of thousands of distinct CDR3 sequences, under 20% recorded once. The same data also contributed to another study, on T cells in Graves' hyperthyroidism and ophthalmopathy. That paper notes: Diagnostic decisions used clinical symptoms, serum thyroxine and TRAb, thyroid ultrasound and orbital computed tomography.

The sample consisted of peripheral blood mononuclear cells (PBMCs), taken at new diagnosis, from a patient treated with antithyroid drugs. This clonotype originated in a woman in her 30s with Graves disease.

The CDR3 nucleotides are TGTGCCAGCAGTAAGCTTTATACCGGCAATCAGCCCCAGCATTTT. Translation gives CASSKLYTGNQPQHF. The chain couples TRBV2 to TRBJ1-5; D is uncertain. Between the trimmed V and J ends, which lost 5 bases and 2 bases, there was a span of 13 bases. This CDR3 has 15 amino acids. The germline gives CDR1 SNHLY, CDR2 FYNNEI.